A single sample is the source of the 26 T cell receptor beta chains below, sequenced in a study of T cell repertoires in cytomegalovirus infection. A single record per CDR3 protein comes from TCRdb applying MiXCR to the reads. Of some 130,000 distinct CDR3 sequences in the sample, over 30% were seen once. Which antigens these TCRs recognize remains unknown. The specimen was CD8+ T cells from cultured PBMCs, collected from culture after CMV antigen stimulation. These receptors originate from a human donor in good health (CMV status not recorded). Some clones in this sample may be carry-over from other donors' samples.

The gene calls are TRBV7-9 and TRBJ2-2; TRBD1 might be the D (6 bases). Trimming pared 5 bases from V and 7 bases from J, leaving 26 bases between. CDR1 and CDR2 from the germline V gene are SEHNR and FQNEAQ (reference sequence). There are 18 residues in the CDR3. The CDR3 DNA is TGTGCCAGCAGCGGTTGGGGGACACCTCTCGGCCCCCGCGGGGAGCTGTTTTTT. Translating gives CASSGWGTPLGPRGELFF.

The chain employs TRBV27 and TRBJ1-6, with unresolved D. The germline gives CDR1 MNHEY, CDR2 SMNVEV (reference sequence). The CDR3 extends over 13 amino acids. V gave up 6 bases and J gave up 3 bases, with 6 bases separating them. DNA of the CDR3: TGTGCCAGCAGGGAATACTATAATTCACCCCTCCACTTT. Protein sequence: CASREYYNSPLHF.

This clonotype was counted between two and nine times. This chain joins TRBV7-3 and TRBJ1-5; tentative D call: TRBD1 (6 bases). V was pared by 0 bases and J by 5 bases, with 23 bases between. This CDR3 comprises 19 residues. Germline-derived CDR1 and CDR2 are SGHTA and FQGTGA. In nucleotides, the CDR3 is TGTGCCAGCAGCTTAACGGATGAGGACTCCCACAGGGCCGATCAGCCCCAGCATTTT. Encoded protein: CASSLTDEDSHRADQPQHF.

The chain employs TRBV12-3 or TRBV12-4 and TRBJ2-6; TRBD1 matches at 7 bases. The junction had 2 bases not matched to a gene; V was cut back by 6 bases and J by 0 bases. The CDR3 has 15 residues. The chain's CDR3 is CASRGDSSGANVLTF. The CDR3 DNA reads as TGTGCCAGCAGAGGGGACAGCTCTGGGGCCAACGTCCTGACTTTC.

This clonotype turned up a few times. The V gene is TRBV7-2, the J gene TRBJ1-3; D call uncertain. There are 15 residues in the CDR3. Trimming removed 2 bases from V and 0 bases from J, with 8 bases in between. Germline loops: CDR1 SGHTA, CDR2 FQGNSA. The CDR3 is CASSLLESSGNTIYF. CDR3 nucleotides: TGTGCCAGCAGCTTACTCGAGAGCTCTGGAAACACCATATATTTT. The whole variable domain, remainder taken from reference TRBV7-2 and TRBJ1-3, is GAGVSQSPSNKVTEKGKDVELRCDPISGHTALYWYRQSLGQGLEFLIYFQGNSAPDKSGLPSDRFSAERTGGSVSTLTIQRTQQEDSAVYLCASSLLESSGNTIYFGEGSWLTVV.

V and J are TRBV24-1 and TRBJ2-1; 7 bases are shared with TRBD2. The ends lost 3 bases at V and 0 bases at J; junction bases unmatched: 4. This CDR3 has 16 residues. Germline-derived CDR1 and CDR2 are KGHDR and SFDVKD. The CDR3 DNA reads TGTGCCACCAGTGATCCCGGGACTAACTCCTACAATGAGCAGTTCTTC. Translating it yields CATSDPGTNSYNEQFF.

The chain employs TRBV27 and TRBJ1-6; D remains ambiguous. The V gene's germline CDR1 is MNHEY and CDR2 SMNVEV (reference sequence). The V end was cut by 4 bases, the J end by 5 bases, with 9 bases between. The CDR3 has 14 residues. The CDR3 DNA reads as TGTGCCAGCAGTTACACACTGGATAATTCACCCCTCCACTTT. It yields the protein CASSYTLDNSPLHF.

V usage is TRBV29-1 and J usage is TRBJ1-2; the D is unclear. Trimming shortened V by 4 bases and J by 4 bases, and 13 bases separated the two germline ends. Germline V gene data show CDR1 as SQVTM and CDR2 as ANQGSEA. CDR3 length: 13 residues. The CDR3 region has the DNA TGCAGCGTTGTGGGCAGGCGTGGCTATGGCTACACCTTC. Translation gives CSVVGRRGYGYTF.

The chain combines TRBV19 with TRBJ1-1; D is undetermined. V was pared by 7 bases and J by 6 bases, with 9 bases between. Germline lookup yields CDR1 LNHDA and CDR2 SQIVND (reference sequence). This CDR3 contains 11 residues. In nucleotides, the CDR3 is TGTGCCAGTAAGGAAGGAGCTGAAGCTTTCTTT. Its protein product is CASKEGAEAFF.

This sequence joins TRBV7-6 and TRBJ1-2; D unresolved. This CDR3 spans 12 amino acids. CDR1 and CDR2 from the germline V gene are SGHVS and FNYEAQ. The V end lost 4 bases, the J end lost 0 bases, and 3 bases lay between the germline ends. CDR3 DNA sequence: TGTGCCAGCAGCTCCACTAACTATGGCTACACCTTC. Translating gives CASSSTNYGYTF.

This clonotype was seen a single time. The chain has TRBV6-6 and TRBJ2-6; D is undetermined. CDR3 length: 16 residues. V lost 6 bases, J lost 4 bases, and 16 bases lay in between. Germline CDR1 and CDR2: MNHNY and SVGAGI (reference sequence). The CDR3 bases are TGTGCCAGCAGCCAATCCGTTACGGTCGGGGCCAACGTCCTGACTTTC. Its protein is CASSQSVTVGANVLTF.

This clonotype was seen at least ten times. The CDR3 protein is CASSPDPEIAEQYF. CDR3 sequence (DNA): TGTGCCAGCAGTCCCGACCCCGAAATAGCCGAGCAGTACTTC. The rearrangement links TRBV7-9 to TRBJ2-7, with D hard to call. Per germline, CDR1 SEHNR and CDR2 FQNEAQ (reference sequence). The CDR3 totals 14 residues. V lost 6 bases and J 6 bases, leaving 18 bases between the germline ends.

This clonotype showed up just a few times. CDR3 sequence: CASSPRVSSYNSPLHF. The CDR3 DNA reads TGTGCCAGCAGCCCCAGGGTGAGCTCCTATAATTCACCCCTCCACTTT. This chain joins TRBV12-3 or TRBV12-4 and TRBJ1-6; maybe TRBD1 (5 bases). CDR3 length equals 16 residues. V lost 6 bases and J 0 bases, leaving 12 bases between the germline ends.

A few counts support this clonotype. The V gene is TRBV7-9, the J gene TRBJ2-3; no clear D gene. Germline CDR1 and CDR2: SEHNR and FQNEAQ (reference sequence). The CDR3 runs to 15 residues. V lost 2 bases and J 2 bases, leaving 11 bases between the germline ends. The CDR3 bases are TGTGCCAGCAGCTTACGCATTGGGGACACAGATACGCAGTATTTT. Translating it yields CASSLRIGDTDTQYF.

This clonotype was detected many times. The chain is built from TRBV7-2 and TRBJ2-2, with a weak D call TRBD2 (7 bases). CDR3 length equals 16 residues. With 1 base removed from V and 5 bases from J, the gap between germline ends came to 14 bases. CDR1 is SGHTA and CDR2 is FQGNSA in the germline V gene. The CDR3 region is CASSLGEGGFTGELFF. CDR3 nucleotide sequence: TGTGCCAGCAGCTTAGGGGAGGGGGGTTTTACCGGGGAGCTGTTTTTT.

This chain joins TRBV7-6 and TRBJ2-1; D uncertain. CDR1 is SGHVS, CDR2 FNYEAQ, per germline. This CDR3 has 14 residues. V lost 1 base and J lost 9, with 13 bases in between. The CDR3 sequence: CASSLDLGVSEQFF. The CDR3 coding sequence is TGTGCCAGCAGCTTAGACCTTGGTGTGAGTGAGCAGTTCTTC. Looking up the rest from reference TRBV7-6 and TRBJ2-1 gives the full variable domain: GAGVSQSPRYKVTKRGQDVALRCDPISGHVSLYWYRQALGQGPEFLTYFNYEAQQDKSGLPNDRFSAERPEGSISTLTIQRTEQRDSAMYRCASSLDLGVSEQFFGPGTRLTVL.

This clonotype came up a few times. An end of the junction differs from the germline gene, which may be a read error. The CDR3 loop is CASSQVQGSNQPQHF. For the CDR3, the DNA is TGTGCCAGCAGCCAAGTCCAAGGGAGCAATCAGCCCCAGCATTTT. The chain recombines TRBV4-1 with TRBJ1-5; D is unresolved. The CDR3 covers 15 residues. The germline CDR1 and CDR2 sequences are MGHRA and YSYEKL.

The gene calls are TRBV7-6 and TRBJ2-7; D possibly corresponds to TRBD1 (5 bases). Germline CDR1 and CDR2: SGHVS and FNYEAQ. V dropped 5 bases and J dropped 3 bases, with 11 bases sitting between them. This CDR3 is 13 amino acids long. This CDR3 is CASSPDSYYEQYF. The CDR3 DNA sequence: TGTGCCAGCAGCCCCGACAGTTACTACGAGCAGTACTTC.

Only a few counts were recorded for this clonotype. V gene TRBV7-6 combines with J gene TRBJ2-5; no reliable D call. From germline, CDR1 is SGHVS and CDR2 FNYEAQ. V lost 3 bases, J lost 1 base, and 6 bases lay in between. This CDR3 region has 13 residues. In nucleotides, the CDR3 is TGTGCCAGCAGCTTGGGAAGCCAAGAGACCCAGTACTTC. This codes for CASSLGSQETQYF.

The J gene is TRBJ2-1, the V gene TRBV19, with TRBD1 as a possible D gene (5 bases). Trimming took 2 bases from V and 7 from J, leaving 9 bases between them. The CDR3 has 13 amino acids. From germline, CDR1 is LNHDA and CDR2 SQIVND (reference sequence). CDR3 sequence (DNA): TGTGCCAGTAGTATACAGGGTGGGAATGAGCAGTTCTTC. Amino acid sequence: CASSIQGGNEQFF.

The chain uses TRBV7-8 and TRBJ1-5; no clear D gene. CDR1 and CDR2 (germline): SGHVS, FQNEAQ. Trimming pared 1 base from V and 0 bases from J, leaving 7 bases between. This CDR3 region has 15 residues. The CDR3 loop is CASSLGRISNQPQHF. As DNA, the CDR3 is TGTGCCAGCAGCTTAGGACGGATTAGCAATCAGCCCCAGCATTTT.

There are a few counts of this clonotype. The chain joins TRBV27 to TRBJ2-1; D is unresolved. The germline gives CDR1 MNHEY, CDR2 SMNVEV (reference sequence). The CDR3 contains 13 residues. The ends were cut back, 3 bases at V and 5 bases at J, with 8 bases in the middle. The CDR3 sequence: CASSFSLDNEQFF. CDR3 DNA: TGTGCCAGCAGTTTCAGTTTGGACAATGAGCAGTTCTTC.

This clonotype has a handful of counts. This chain links TRBV7-3 with TRBJ2-1; D is uncertain. Germline assignment: CDR1 SGHTA and CDR2 FQGTGA. The CDR3 totals 18 residues. V was clipped by 4 bases and J by 0 bases, with 19 bases between them. The CDR3, as DNA: TGTGCCAGCAGCTCCCGAGCCTTTGACCCGAGCTCCTACAATGAGCAGTTCTTC. This gives the protein CASSSRAFDPSSYNEQFF.

This clonotype was seen at least ten times. The rearrangement joins TRBV27 to TRBJ2-1; the match to TRBD2 covers 7 bases. The CDR3 covers 14 residues. Germline trimming cut 8 bases from V and 6 bases from J; bases unmatched to any gene: 10. Germline-derived CDR1 and CDR2 are MNHEY and SMNVEV (reference sequence). The CDR3 sequence: CASARGVLGNEQFF. The CDR3 DNA reads as TGTGCCAGCGCCCGGGGGGTATTGGGCAATGAGCAGTTCTTC.

The chain has TRBV6-1 and TRBJ1-5; D call uncertain. Trimming removed 4 bases at V and 6 bases at J, with 10 bases between. Germline values: CDR1 MNHNS, CDR2 SASEGT. The length of the CDR3 is 13 residues. CDR3 residues: CASSAVPSQPQHF. The CDR3 DNA sequence: TGTGCCAGCAGTGCCGTACCCTCTCAGCCCCAGCATTTT.

The V and J genes are TRBV4-1 and TRBJ2-1, with 11 bases that match TRBD2. CDR1 is MGHRA and CDR2 is YSYEKL in the germline V gene. This CDR3 region has 15 residues. V lost 3 bases to trimming and J lost 8 bases; unmatched junction nucleotides: 6. CDR3 DNA sequence: TGCGCCAGCAGCCACCTAGCGGGGGGCCAATATGAGCAGTTCTTC. This gives the protein CASSHLAGGQYEQFF.